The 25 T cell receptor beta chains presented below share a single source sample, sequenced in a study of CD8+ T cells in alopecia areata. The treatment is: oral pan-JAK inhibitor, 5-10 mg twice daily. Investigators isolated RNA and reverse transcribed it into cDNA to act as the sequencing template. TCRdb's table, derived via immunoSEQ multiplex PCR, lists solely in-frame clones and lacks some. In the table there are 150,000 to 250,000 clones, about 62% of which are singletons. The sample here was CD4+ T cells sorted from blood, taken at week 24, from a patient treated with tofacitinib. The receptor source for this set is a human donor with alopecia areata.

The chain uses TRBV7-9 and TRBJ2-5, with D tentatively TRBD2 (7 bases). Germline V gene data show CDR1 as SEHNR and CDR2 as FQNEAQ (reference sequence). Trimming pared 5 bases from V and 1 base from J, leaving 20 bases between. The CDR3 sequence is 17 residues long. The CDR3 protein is CASSPAQGRGSQETQYF. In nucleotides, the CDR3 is TGTGCCAGCAGCCCCGCCCAGGGGCGGGGGTCCCAAGAGACCCAGTACTTC. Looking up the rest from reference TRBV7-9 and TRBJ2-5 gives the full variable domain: DTGVSQNPRHKITKRGQNVTFRCDPISEHNRLYWYRQTLGQGPEFLTYFQNEAQLEKSRLLSDRFSAERPKGSFSTLEIQRTEQGDSAMYLCASSPAQGRGSQETQYFGPGTRLLVL.

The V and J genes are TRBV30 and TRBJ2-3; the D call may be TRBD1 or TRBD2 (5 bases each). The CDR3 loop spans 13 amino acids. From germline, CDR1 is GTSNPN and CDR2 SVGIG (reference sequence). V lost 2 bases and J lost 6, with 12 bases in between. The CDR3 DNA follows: TGTGCCTGGAGTCACGACTGGGGGGATACGCAGTATTTT. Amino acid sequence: CAWSHDWGDTQYF.

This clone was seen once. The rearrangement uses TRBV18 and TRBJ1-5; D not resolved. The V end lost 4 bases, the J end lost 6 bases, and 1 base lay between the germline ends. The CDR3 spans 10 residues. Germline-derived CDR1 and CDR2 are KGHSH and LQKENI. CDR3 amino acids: CASSRQPQHF. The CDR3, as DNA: TGTGCCAGCTCACGTCAGCCCCAGCATTTT.

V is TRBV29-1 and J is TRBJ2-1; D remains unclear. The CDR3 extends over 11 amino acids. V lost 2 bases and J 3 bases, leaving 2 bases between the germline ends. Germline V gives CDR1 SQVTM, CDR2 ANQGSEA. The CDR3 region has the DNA TGCAGCGTTGAAAACTACAATGAGCAGTTCTTC. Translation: CSVENYNEQFF.

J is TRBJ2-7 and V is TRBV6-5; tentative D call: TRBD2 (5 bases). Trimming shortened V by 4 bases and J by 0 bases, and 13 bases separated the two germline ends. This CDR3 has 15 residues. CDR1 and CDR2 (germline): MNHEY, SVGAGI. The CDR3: CASSSWTASSYEQYF. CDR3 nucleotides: TGTGCCAGCAGTTCCTGGACTGCAAGCTCCTACGAGCAGTACTTC.

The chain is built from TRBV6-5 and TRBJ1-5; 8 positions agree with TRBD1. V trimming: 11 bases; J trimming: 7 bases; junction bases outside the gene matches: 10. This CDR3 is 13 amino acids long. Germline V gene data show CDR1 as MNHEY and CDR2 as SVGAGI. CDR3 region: CASQGEVWQPQHF. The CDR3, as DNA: TGTGCCTCACAGGGGGAGGTATGGCAGCCCCAGCATTTT.

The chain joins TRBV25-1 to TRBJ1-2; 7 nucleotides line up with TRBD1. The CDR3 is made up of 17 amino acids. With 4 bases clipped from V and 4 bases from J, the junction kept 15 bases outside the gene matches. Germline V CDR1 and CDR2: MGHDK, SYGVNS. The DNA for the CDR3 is TGTGCCAGCAGTGCCACGACAGGGACTACGTCGGGCTATGGCTACACCTTC. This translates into CASSATTGTTSGYGYTF.

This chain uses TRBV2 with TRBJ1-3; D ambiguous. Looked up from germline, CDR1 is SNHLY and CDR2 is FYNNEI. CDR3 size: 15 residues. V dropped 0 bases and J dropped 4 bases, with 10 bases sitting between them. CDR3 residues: CASSEARGRGNTIYF. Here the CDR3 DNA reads TGTGCCAGCAGTGAAGCGCGGGGAAGAGGAAACACCATATATTTT.

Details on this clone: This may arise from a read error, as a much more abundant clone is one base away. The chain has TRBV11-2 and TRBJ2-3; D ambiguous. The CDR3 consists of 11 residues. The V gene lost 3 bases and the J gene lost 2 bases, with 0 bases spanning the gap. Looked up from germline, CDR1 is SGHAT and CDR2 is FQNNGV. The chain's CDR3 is CASSFTDTQYF. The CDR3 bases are TGTGCCAGCAGCTTCACAGATACGCAGTATTTT.

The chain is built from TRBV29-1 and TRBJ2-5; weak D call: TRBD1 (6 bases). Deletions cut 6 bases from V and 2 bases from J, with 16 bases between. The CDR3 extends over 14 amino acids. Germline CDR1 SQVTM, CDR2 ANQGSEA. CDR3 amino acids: CSVDGGRGQETQYF. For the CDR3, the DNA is TGCAGCGTGGATGGGGGAAGGGGGCAAGAGACCCAGTACTTC. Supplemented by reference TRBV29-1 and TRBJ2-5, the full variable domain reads SAVISQKPSRDICQRGTSLTIQCQVDSQVTMMFWYRQQPGQSLTLIATANQGSEATYESGFVIDKFPISRPNLTFSTLTVSNMSPEDSSIYLCSVDGGRGQETQYFGPGTRLLVL.

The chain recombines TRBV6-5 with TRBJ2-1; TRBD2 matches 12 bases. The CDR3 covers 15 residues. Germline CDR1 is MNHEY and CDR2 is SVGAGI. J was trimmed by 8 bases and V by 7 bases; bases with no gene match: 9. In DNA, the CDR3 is TGTGCCAGCATTCCTCCTAGCGGGAGGGGGGATGAGCAGTTCTTC. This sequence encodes CASIPPSGRGDEQFF.

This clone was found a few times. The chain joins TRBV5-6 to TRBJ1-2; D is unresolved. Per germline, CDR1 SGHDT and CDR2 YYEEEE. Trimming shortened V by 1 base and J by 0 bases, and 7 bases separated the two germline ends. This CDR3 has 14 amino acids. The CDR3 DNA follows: TGTGCCAGCAGCTTGTGGTGGGCTAACTATGGCTACACCTTC. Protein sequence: CASSLWWANYGYTF.

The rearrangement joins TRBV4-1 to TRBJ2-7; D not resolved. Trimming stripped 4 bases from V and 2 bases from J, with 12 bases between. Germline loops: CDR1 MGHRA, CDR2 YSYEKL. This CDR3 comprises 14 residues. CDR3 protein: CASSLRSFPYEQYF. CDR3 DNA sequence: TGCGCCAGCAGCCTACGTAGTTTCCCCTACGAGCAGTACTTC.

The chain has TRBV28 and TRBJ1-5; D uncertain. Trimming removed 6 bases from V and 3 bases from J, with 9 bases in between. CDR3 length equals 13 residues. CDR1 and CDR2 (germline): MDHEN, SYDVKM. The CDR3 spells CASSWTVNQPQHF. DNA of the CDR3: TGTGCCAGCAGCTGGACGGTCAATCAGCCCCAGCATTTT.

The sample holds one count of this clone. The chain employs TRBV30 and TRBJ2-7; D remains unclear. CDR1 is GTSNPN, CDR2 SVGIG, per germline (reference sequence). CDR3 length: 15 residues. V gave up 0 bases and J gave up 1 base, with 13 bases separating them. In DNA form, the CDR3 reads TGTGCCTGGAGTGTACGTTCGGGCGGATCCTACGAGCAGTACTTC. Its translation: CAWSVRSGGSYEQYF. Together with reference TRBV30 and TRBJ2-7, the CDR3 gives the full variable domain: SQTIHQWPATLVQPVGSPLSLECTVEGTSNPNLYWYRQAAGRGLQLLFYSVGIGQISSEVPQNLSASRPQDRQFILSSKKLLLSDSGFYLCAWSVRSGGSYEQYFGPGTRLTVT.

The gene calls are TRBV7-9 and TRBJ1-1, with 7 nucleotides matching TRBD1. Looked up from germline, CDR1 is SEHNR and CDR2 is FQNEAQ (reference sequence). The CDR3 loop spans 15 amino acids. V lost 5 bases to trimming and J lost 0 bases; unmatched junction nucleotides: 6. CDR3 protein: CASSRQGGMNTEAFF. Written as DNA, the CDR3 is TGTGCCAGCAGCCGCCAAGGGGGCATGAACACTGAAGCTTTCTTT.

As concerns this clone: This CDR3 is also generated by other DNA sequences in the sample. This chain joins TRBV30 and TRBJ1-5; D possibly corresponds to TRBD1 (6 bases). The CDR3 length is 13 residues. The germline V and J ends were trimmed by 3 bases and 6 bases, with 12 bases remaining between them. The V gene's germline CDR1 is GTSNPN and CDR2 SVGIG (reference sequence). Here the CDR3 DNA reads TGTGCCTGGAGCCGCTCAGGGGCTCAGCCCCAGCATTTT. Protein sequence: CAWSRSGAQPQHF. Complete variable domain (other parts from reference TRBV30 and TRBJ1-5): SQTIHQWPATLVQPVGSPLSLECTVEGTSNPNLYWYRQAAGRGLQLLFYSVGIGQISSEVPQNLSASRPQDRQFILSSKKLLLSDSGFYLCAWSRSGAQPQHFGDGTRLSIL.

CDR3 residues: CASSTTGGDTGELFF. Here the CDR3 DNA reads TGTGCCAGCAGTACGACAGGGGGAGACACCGGGGAGCTGTTTTTT. The rearrangement uses TRBV2 and TRBJ2-2, with 9 bases identical to TRBD1. V lost 5 bases to trimming and J lost 3 bases; unmatched junction nucleotides: 4. Germline V lookup: CDR1 SNHLY, CDR2 FYNNEI. This CDR3 is 15 amino acids long.

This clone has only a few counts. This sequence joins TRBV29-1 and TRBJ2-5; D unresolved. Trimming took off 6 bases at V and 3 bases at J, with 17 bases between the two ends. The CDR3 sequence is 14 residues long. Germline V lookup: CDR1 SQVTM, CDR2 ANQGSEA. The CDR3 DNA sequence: TGCAGCGTCCGCACTTATGTCGAGGAAGAGACCCAGTACTTC. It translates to CSVRTYVEEETQYF.

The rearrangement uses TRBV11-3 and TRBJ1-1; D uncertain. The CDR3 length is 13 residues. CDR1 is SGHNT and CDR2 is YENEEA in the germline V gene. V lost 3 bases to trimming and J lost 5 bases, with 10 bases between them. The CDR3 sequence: CASSLFPGTEAFF. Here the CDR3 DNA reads TGTGCCAGCAGCTTGTTCCCGGGAACTGAAGCTTTCTTT.

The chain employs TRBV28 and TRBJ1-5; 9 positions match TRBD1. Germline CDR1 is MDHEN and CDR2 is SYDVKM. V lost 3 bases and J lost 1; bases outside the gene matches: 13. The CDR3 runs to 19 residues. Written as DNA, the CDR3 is TGTGCCAGCAGTTTGATGAAGGGGGGGACAGGGTTAAGCAATCAGCCCCAGCATTTT. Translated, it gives CASSLMKGGTGLSNQPQHF.

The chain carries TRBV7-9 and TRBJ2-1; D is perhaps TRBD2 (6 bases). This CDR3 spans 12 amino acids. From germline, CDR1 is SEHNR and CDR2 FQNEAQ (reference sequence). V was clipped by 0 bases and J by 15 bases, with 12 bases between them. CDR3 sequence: CASSLAPGEVFF. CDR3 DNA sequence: TGTGCCAGCAGCTTAGCACCGGGAGAGGTGTTCTTC.

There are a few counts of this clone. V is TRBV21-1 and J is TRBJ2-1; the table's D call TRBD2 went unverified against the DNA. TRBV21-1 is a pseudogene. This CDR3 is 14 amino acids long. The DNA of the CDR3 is TGTGCCAGCAGCAAGGGACTAGAAGGCGGCGAGCAGTTCTTC. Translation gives CASSKGLEGGEQFF.

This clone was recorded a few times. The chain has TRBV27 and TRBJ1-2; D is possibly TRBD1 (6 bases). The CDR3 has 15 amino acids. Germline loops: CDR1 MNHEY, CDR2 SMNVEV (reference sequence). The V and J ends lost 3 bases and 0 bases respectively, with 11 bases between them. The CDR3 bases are TGTGCCAGCAGTTTTAAAGCAGGGGCTAACTATGGCTACACCTTC. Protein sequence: CASSFKAGANYGYTF.

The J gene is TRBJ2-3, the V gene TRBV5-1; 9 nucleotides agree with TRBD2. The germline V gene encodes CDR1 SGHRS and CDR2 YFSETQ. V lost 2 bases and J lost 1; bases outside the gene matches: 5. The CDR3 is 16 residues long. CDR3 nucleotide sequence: TGCGCCAGCAGCTTTGCGGGGGGGCCTGGCACAGATACGCAGTATTTT. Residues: CASSFAGGPGTDTQYF.